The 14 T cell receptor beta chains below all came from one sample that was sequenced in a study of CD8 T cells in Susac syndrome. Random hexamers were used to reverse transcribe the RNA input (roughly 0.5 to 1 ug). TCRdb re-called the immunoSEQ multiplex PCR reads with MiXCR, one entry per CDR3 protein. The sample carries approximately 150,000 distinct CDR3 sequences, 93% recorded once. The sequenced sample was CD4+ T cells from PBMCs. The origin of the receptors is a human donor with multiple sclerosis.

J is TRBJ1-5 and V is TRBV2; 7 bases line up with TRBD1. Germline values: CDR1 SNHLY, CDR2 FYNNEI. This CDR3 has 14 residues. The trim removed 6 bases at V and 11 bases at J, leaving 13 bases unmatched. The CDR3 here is CASRPDRYGVAQHF. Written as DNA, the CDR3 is TGTGCCAGCAGACCGGACAGGTATGGGGTAGCCCAGCATTTT.

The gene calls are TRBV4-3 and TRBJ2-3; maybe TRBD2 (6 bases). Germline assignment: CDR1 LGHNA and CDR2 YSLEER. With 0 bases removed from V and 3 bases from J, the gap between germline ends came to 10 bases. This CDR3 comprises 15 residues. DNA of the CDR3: TGCGCCAGCAGCCAAGACGGGGGTTGGACAGATACGCAGTATTTT. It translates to CASSQDGGWTDTQYF.

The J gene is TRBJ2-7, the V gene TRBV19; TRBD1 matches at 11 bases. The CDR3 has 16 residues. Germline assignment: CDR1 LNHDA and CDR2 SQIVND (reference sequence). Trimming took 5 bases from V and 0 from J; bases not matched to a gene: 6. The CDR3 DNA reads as TGTGCCAGTAGTCAGGCCGGGACAGGGGGCTCCTACGAGCAGTACTTC. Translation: CASSQAGTGGSYEQYF.

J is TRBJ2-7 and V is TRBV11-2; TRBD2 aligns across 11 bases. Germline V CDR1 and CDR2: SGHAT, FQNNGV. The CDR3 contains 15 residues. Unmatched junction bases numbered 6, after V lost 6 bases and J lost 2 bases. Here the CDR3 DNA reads TGTGCCAGCAGAAGGGGGACTAGCGGACCCTACGAGCAGTACTTC. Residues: CASRRGTSGPYEQYF.

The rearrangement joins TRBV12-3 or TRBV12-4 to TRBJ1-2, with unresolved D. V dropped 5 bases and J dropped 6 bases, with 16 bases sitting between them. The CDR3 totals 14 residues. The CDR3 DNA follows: TGTGCCAGCAGTCCACGCGGTTTGGGAAATGGCTACACCTTC. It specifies CASSPRGLGNGYTF.

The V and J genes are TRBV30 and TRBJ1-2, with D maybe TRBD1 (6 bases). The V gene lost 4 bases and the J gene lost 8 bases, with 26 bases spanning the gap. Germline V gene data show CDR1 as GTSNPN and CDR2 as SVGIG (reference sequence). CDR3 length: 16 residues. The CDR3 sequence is CAWKRPPTTGGLGYTF. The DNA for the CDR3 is TGTGCCTGGAAGCGACCCCCGACGACAGGCGGCTTGGGCTACACCTTC.

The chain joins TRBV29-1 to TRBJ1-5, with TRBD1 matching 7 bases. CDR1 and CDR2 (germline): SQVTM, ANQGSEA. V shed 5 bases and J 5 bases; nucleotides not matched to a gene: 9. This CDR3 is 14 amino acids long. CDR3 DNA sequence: TGCAGCGTTAAGGGGGCCGGGGGGGATCAGCCCCAGCATTTT. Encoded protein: CSVKGAGGDQPQHF.

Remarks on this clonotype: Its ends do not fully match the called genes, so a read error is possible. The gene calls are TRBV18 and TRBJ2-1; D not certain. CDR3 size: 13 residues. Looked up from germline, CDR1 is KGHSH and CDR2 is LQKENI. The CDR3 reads CASSPTQNNEQLF. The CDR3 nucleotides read TGTGCCAGCTCACCAACCCAAAACAATGAGCAGCTCTTC. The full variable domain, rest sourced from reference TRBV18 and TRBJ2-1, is NAGVMQNPRHLVRRRGQEARLRCSPMKGHSHVYWYRQLPEEGLKFMVYLQKENIIDESGMPKERFSAEFPKEGPSILRIQQVVRGDSAAYFCASSPTQNNEQLFGPGTRLTVL.

The CDR3 reads CASSLGTPISGANVLTF. For the CDR3, the DNA is TGTGCCAGCAGCCTAGGGACGCCGATCTCTGGGGCCAACGTCCTGACTTTC. This chain joins TRBV2 and TRBJ2-6; D may match TRBD1 or TRBD2 (5 bases each). V lost 6 bases, J lost 0 bases, and 15 bases lay in between. The CDR3 extends over 17 amino acids. Germline CDR1 reads SNHLY; CDR2 reads FYNNEI.

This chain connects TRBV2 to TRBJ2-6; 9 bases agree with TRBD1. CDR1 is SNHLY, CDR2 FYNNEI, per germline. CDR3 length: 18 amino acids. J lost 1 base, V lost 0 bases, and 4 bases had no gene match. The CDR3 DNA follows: TGTGCCAGCAGTGAAGCTGGACAGGGGATGTCTGGGGCCAACGTCCTGACTTTC. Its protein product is CASSEAGQGMSGANVLTF.

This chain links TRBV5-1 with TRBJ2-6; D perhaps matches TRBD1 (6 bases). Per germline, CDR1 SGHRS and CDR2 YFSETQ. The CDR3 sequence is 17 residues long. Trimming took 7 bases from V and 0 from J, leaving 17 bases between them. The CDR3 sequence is CASGPQGPTSGANVLTF. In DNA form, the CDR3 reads TGCGCCAGCGGACCTCAGGGGCCAACCTCTGGGGCCAACGTCCTGACTTTC.

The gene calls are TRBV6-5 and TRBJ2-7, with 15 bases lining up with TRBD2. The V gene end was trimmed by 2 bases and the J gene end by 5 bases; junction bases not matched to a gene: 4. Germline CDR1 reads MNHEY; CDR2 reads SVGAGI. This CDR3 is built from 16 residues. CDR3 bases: TGTGCCAGCAGTTACGCAGGGACTAGCGGGAGGCACGAGCAGTACTTC. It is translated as CASSYAGTSGRHEQYF.

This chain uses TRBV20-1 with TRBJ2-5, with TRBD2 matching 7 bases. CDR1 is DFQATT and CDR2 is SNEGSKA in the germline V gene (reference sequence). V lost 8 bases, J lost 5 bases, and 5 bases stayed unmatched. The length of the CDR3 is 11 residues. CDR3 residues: CSPAGRETQYF. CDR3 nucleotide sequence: TGCAGTCCAGCGGGACGGGAGACCCAGTACTTC.

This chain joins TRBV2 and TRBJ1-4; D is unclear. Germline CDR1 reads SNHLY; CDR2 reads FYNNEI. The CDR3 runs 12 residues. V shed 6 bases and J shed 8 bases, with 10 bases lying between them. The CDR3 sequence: CASRAGEEKLFF. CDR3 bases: TGTGCCAGCAGAGCTGGGGAGGAAAAACTGTTTTTT.